One sample yielded the 11 T cell receptor beta chains listed below, sequenced in a study of blood T cell repertoires in COVID-19. Clones were read by immunoSEQ multiplex PCR, and TCRdb kept only the in-frame ones, dropping some. The sample has about 300,000 clones; approximately 88% are singletons. Sequencing used peripheral blood. The receptor source for this set is a human donor with COVID-19, enrolled during active disease. The donor label of this sample is uncertain.

V and J are TRBV7-8 and TRBJ1-2, with 7 bases that match TRBD1. V gave up 4 bases and J gave up 5 bases; unmatched junction bases: 7. The germline gives CDR1 SGHVS, CDR2 FQNEAQ. There are 14 residues in the CDR3. DNA of the CDR3: TGTGCCAGCAGCTCCGTGGGGACAGATTATGGCTACACCTTC. Translating gives CASSSVGTDYGYTF.

The V gene is TRBV30, the J gene TRBJ2-5, with 7 bases aligning to TRBD2. The CDR3 has 14 residues. Trimming took 8 bases from V and 5 from J; bases not matched to a gene: 14. Germline lookup yields CDR1 GTSNPN and CDR2 SVGIG (reference sequence). CDR3 DNA: TGTGCCCGGGGGGTTAGCGGAATGGGGGAGACCCAGTACTTC. Its translation: CARGVSGMGETQYF. The whole variable domain, remainder taken from reference TRBV30 and TRBJ2-5, is SQTIHQWPATLVQPVGSPLSLECTVEGTSNPNLYWYRQAAGRGLQLLFYSVGIGQISSEVPQNLSASRPQDRQFILSSKKLLLSDSGFYLCARGVSGMGETQYFGPGTRLLVL.

The chain is built from TRBV5-8 and TRBJ2-7; D unresolved. The CDR3 is made up of 16 amino acids. CDR1 SGHTS and CDR2 YDEGEE come from the germline V gene. The V gene lost 0 bases and the J gene lost 1 base, with 14 bases spanning the gap. The CDR3 DNA is TGTGCCAGCAGCTTGGTATTCCGGGTTCGGTCCTACGAGCAGTACTTC. It specifies CASSLVFRVRSYEQYF.

Turning to this clone: An end of the junction does not agree with germline; a read error may underlie this. The V and J genes are TRBV7-7 and TRBJ2-1; D gene uncertain. This CDR3 spans 14 amino acids. From germline, CDR1 is SSHAT and CDR2 FNYEAQ (reference sequence). CDR3 protein: CASSPSATYNEQFF. The DNA of the CDR3 is TGTGCTAGCAGCCCGAGCGCGACCTACAATGAGCAGTTCTTC. Supplemented by reference TRBV7-7 and TRBJ2-1, the full variable domain reads GAGVSQSPRYKVTKRGQDVTLRCDPISSHATLYWYQQALGQGPEFLTYFNYEAQPDKSGLPSDRFSAERPEGSISTLTIQRTEQRDSAMYRCASSPSATYNEQFFGPGTRLTVL.

The gene calls are TRBV5-1 and TRBJ1-1, with D possibly TRBD1 on 6 matching bases. The ends were cut back, 5 bases at V and 3 bases at J, with 14 bases in the middle. This CDR3 contains 14 residues. CDR1 and CDR2 from the germline V gene are SGHRS and YFSETQ. This chain's CDR3 is CASRYGQQDTEAFF. The CDR3 nucleotides read TGCGCCAGCAGATACGGACAGCAGGACACTGAAGCTTTCTTT.

This clone came up once. The J gene is TRBJ1-2, the V gene TRBV29-1; no firm D call. Per the germline V gene, CDR1 is SQVTM and CDR2 is ANQGSEA. The length of the CDR3 is 14 residues. The ends were cut back, 4 bases at V and 1 base at J, with 13 bases in the middle. The CDR3 here is CSVGDLTLNYGYTF. The CDR3 DNA sequence: TGCAGCGTTGGAGATCTAACGCTTAACTATGGCTACACCTTC.

In this sample, this clone turned up a few times. CDR3 bases: TGTGCCAGTAAGCCGGACAGAAACACCGGGGAGCTGTTTTTT. It encodes CASKPDRNTGELFF. J is TRBJ2-2 and V is TRBV6-6; possible D gene TRBD1, 6 bases. V was clipped by 9 bases and J by 2 bases, with 13 bases between them. This CDR3 is built from 14 residues. Germline CDR1 is MNHNY and CDR2 is SVGAGI (reference sequence).

The table lists this clone with a few counts. The chain uses TRBV29-1 and TRBJ1-1; TRBD1 matches at 7 bases. Germline CDR1 and CDR2: SQVTM and ANQGSEA. The CDR3 is 18 amino acids. Germline trimming cut 8 bases from V and 0 bases from J; bases unmatched to any gene: 21. The CDR3 is CSIRRFTGAQGLNTEAFF. The CDR3 DNA is TGCAGCATTAGACGATTTACAGGGGCCCAGGGGCTGAACACTGAAGCTTTCTTT.

This clone showed up just once. The CDR3 protein is CASSEQANQPQHF. The CDR3 DNA is TGTGCCAGCAGTGAACAGGCGAATCAGCCCCAGCATTTT. V gene TRBV6-4 combines with J gene TRBJ1-5; D may be TRBD1 (5 bases). Germline lookup yields CDR1 MRHNA and CDR2 SNTAGT. This CDR3 has 13 amino acids. The ends were cut back, 3 bases at V and 4 bases at J, with 7 bases in the middle.

This sequence joins TRBV5-4 and TRBJ1-4, with 7 bases fitting TRBD1. This CDR3 comprises 14 residues. Germline V gene lookup returns CDR1 SGHNT and CDR2 YYREEE (reference sequence). Trimming removed 2 bases from V and 7 bases from J; junction bases left unmatched: 5. CDR3 DNA: TGTGCCAGCAGCTTAGGGGGCAGCCCTGAAAAACTGTTTTTT. Translated, it gives CASSLGGSPEKLFF.

V is TRBV19 and J is TRBJ1-1; the match to TRBD1 covers 8 bases. V lost 5 bases, J lost 0 bases, and 5 bases stayed unmatched. The CDR3 sequence is 15 residues long. The germline CDR1 and CDR2 sequences are LNHDA and SQIVND (reference sequence). CDR3 in amino acids: CASSGTGEVNTEAFF. Written as DNA, the CDR3 is TGTGCCAGTAGTGGGACAGGAGAAGTGAACACTGAAGCTTTCTTT. The full variable domain, rest sourced from reference TRBV19 and TRBJ1-1, is DGGITQSPKYLFRKEGQNVTLSCEQNLNHDAMYWYRQDPGQGLRLIYYSQIVNDFQKGDIAEGYSVSREKKESFPLTVTSAQKNPTAFYLCASSGTGEVNTEAFFGQGTRLTVV.